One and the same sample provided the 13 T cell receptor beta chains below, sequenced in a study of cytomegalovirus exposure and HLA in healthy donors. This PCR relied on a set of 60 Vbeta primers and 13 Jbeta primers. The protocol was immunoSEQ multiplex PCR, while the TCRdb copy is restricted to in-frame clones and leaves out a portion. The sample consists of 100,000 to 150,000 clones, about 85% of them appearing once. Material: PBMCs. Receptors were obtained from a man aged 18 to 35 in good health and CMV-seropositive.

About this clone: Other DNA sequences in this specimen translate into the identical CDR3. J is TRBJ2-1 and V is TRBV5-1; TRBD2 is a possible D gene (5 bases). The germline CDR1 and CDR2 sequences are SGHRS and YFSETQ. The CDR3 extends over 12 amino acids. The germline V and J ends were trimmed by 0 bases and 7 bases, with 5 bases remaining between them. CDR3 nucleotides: TGCGCCAGCAGCTTGGGAGGGAATGAGCAGTTCTTC. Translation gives CASSLGGNEQFF.

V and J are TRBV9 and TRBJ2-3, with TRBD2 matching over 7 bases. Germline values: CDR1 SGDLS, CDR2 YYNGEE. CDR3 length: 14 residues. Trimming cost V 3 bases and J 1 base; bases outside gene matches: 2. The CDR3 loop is CASSGSGGTDTQYF. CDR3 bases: TGTGCCAGCAGCGGGAGCGGGGGCACAGATACGCAGTATTTT.

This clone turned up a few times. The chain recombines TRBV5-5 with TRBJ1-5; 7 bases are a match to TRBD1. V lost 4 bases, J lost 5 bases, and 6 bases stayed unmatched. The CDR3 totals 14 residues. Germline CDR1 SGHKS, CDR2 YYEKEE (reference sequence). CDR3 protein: CASSLDREYQPQHF. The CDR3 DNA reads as TGTGCCAGCAGCCTAGACAGGGAATATCAGCCCCAGCATTTT.

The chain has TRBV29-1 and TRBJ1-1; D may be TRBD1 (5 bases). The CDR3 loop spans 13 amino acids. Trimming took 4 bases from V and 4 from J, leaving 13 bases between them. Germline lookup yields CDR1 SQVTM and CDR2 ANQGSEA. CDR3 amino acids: CSVADSLGTEAFF. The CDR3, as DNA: TGCAGCGTTGCCGACAGTTTGGGCACTGAAGCTTTCTTT.

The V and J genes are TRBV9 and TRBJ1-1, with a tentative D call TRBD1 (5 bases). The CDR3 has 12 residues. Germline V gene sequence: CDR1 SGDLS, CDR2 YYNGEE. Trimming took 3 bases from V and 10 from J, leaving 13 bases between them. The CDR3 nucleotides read TGTGCCAGCAGCGGGCGGGACCGCCCAGCTTTCTTT. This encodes CASSGRDRPAFF.

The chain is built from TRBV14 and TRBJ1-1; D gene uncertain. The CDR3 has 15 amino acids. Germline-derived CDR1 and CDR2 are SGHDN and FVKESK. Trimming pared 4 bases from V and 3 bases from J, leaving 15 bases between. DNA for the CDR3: TGTGCCAGCAGCCGAACAGCACCGCGCCACACTGAAGCTTTCTTT. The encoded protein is CASSRTAPRHTEAFF.

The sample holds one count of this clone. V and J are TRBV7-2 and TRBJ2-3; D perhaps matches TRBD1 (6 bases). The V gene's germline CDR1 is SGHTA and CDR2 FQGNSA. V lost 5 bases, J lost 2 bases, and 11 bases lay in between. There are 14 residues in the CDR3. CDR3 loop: CASSPGQPTDTQYF. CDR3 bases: TGTGCCAGCAGCCCCGGACAGCCCACAGATACGCAGTATTTT. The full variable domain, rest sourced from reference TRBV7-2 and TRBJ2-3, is GAGVSQSPSNKVTEKGKDVELRCDPISGHTALYWYRQSLGQGLEFLIYFQGNSAPDKSGLPSDRFSAERTGGSVSTLTIQRTQQEDSAVYLCASSPGQPTDTQYFGPGTRLTVL.

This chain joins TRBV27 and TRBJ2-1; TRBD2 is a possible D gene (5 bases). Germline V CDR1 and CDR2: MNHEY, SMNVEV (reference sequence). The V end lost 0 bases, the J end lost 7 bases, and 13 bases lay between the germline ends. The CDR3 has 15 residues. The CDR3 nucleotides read TGTGCCAGCAGTTTATCGTTCCTAGCTCCAAATGAGCAGTTCTTC. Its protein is CASSLSFLAPNEQFF.

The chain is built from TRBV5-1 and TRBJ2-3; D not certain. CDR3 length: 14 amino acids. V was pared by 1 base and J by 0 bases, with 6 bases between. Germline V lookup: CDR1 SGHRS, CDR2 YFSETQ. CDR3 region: CASSLTASTDTQYF. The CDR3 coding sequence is TGCGCCAGCAGCTTGACAGCTAGCACAGATACGCAGTATTTT.

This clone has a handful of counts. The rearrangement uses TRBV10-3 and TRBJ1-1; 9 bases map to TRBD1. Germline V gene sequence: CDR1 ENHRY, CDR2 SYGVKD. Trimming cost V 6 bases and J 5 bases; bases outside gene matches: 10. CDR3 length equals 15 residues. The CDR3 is CAIRERTGEYTEAFF. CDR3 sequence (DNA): TGTGCCATCAGGGAACGGACAGGGGAGTATACTGAAGCTTTCTTT.

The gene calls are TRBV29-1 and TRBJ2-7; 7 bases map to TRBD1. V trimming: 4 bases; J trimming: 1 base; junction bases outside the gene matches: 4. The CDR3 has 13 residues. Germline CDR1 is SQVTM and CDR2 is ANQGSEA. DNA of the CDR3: TGCAGCGTTGCCCAGGGACAGTCCTACGAGCAGTACTTC. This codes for CSVAQGQSYEQYF.

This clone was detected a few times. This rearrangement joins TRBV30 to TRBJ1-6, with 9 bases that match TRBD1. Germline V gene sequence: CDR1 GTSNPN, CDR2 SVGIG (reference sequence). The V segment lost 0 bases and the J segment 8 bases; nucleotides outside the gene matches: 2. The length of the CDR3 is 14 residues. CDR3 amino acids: CAWSVRTGDSPLHF. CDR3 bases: TGTGCCTGGAGTGTACGGACAGGGGATTCACCCCTCCACTTT.

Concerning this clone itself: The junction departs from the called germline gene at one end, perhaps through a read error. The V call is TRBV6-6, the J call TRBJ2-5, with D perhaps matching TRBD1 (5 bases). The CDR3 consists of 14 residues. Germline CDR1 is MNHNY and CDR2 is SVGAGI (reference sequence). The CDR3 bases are TGTGCCAGCAGTTACCCAGGGTACCAGGAGACCCAGTACTTC. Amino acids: CASSYPGYQETQYF.